Given below is one TCR beta chain in context. Its antigen is as yet unknown. This sample is drawn from a study of vaccination and CD4 T cells after COVID-19. Turning to the study itself: Median draw time for post-COVID samples was about 100 days post-diagnosis (range 35 to 161).

The treatment here: roughly 10-day PBMC culture with coronavirus spike peptide pools or control peptides (ViraFEST assay). The unexposed donor gave CD4+ T cells before the COVID-19 pandemic (2011-2018). ViraFEST expanded antigen-specific T cells with peptide pools, then sequenced TCRs. The germline gives CDR1 SQVTM, CDR2 ANQGSEA. CDR3 length: 14 amino acids. V trimming: 6 bases; J trimming: 0 bases; junction bases outside the gene matches: 6. Researchers used the Oncomine TCR Beta short-read assay to sequence DNA from cultured CD4+ T cells. TCRdb re-derived calls from the PCR reads in MiXCR, one entry per CDR3 protein. The sample holds several thousand distinct CDR3 sequences, more than 35% seen once.

Input material: CD4+ T cells from blood, cultured in vitro. This TCR came from a human donor in good health. The chain links TRBV29-1 to TRBJ2-7, with 9 nucleotides matching TRBD1. The CDR3 sequence is CSVATGGSSYEQYF. CDR3 sequence (DNA): TGCAGCGTCGCGACAGGGGGGAGCTCCTACGAGCAGTACTTC.